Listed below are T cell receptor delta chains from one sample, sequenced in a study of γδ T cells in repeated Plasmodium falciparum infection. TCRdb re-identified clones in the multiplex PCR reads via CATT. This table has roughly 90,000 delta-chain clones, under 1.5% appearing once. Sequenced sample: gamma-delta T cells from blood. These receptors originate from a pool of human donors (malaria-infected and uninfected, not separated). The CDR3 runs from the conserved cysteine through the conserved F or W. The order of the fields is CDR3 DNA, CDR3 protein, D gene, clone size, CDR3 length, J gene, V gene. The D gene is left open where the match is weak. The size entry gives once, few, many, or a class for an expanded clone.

CDR3 DNA: TGTGCTCTTGGGGATCAACTGGGGGATGAGAGGGATATGAAACTCATCTTT
CDR3 protein: CALGDQLGDERDMKLIF
D gene: TRDD3
clone size: many
CDR3 length: 17
J gene: TRDJ1
V gene: TRDV1

CDR3 DNA: TGTGCTCTTGGGGAACTGCCCGCCTCCCCTCTCCCGATTCTATACTGGGGGATACGCTTCGCAACCTTGGACCAACAAAGAACCGATAAACTCATCTTT
CDR3 protein: CALGELPASPLPILYWGIRFATLDQQRTDKLIF
D gene: TRDD3
clone size: many
CDR3 length: 33
J gene: TRDJ1
V gene: TRDV1

CDR3 DNA: TGTGCTCTTTCCCCTACGGGGTGGGGGATCAAGGGAGAGACAGCACAACTCTTCTTT
CDR3 protein: CALSPTGWGIKGETAQLFF
D gene: TRDD3
clone size: many
CDR3 length: 19
J gene: TRDJ2
V gene: TRDV1

CDR3 DNA: TGTGCTCTTGGGGAATCGCTCTCCTATCCTTTCCTGGGGGTTTACACCGATAAACTCATCTTT
CDR3 protein: CALGESLSYPFLGVYTDKLIF
D gene: TRDD3
clone size: medium-sized
CDR3 length: 21
J gene: TRDJ1
V gene: TRDV1

CDR3 DNA: TGTGCTCTTGGGGAACCCTTTCCTACGTGCTGGGGGATAGGACTCATCTTT
CDR3 protein: CALGEPFPTCWGIGLIF
D gene: TRDD3
clone size: many
CDR3 length: 17
J gene: TRDJ1
V gene: TRDV1

CDR3 DNA: TGTGCCTGTGACACTCTGGGGGACCAACTCTCCTGGGACACCCGACAGATGTTTTTC
CDR3 protein: CACDTLGDQLSWDTRQMFF
D gene: TRDD3
clone size: many
CDR3 length: 19
J gene: TRDJ3
V gene: TRDV2

CDR3 DNA: TGTGCCTGTGACACCGGCGTAGCTACCCTGGGGACCTCCACCGATAAACTCATCTTT
CDR3 protein: CACDTGVATLGTSTDKLIF
D gene: -
clone size: medium-sized
CDR3 length: 19
J gene: TRDJ1
V gene: TRDV2

CDR3 DNA: TGTGCTCTTGGGGAAAGGCCTTCCGTGATTTCCGATAAACTCATCTTT
CDR3 protein: CALGERPSVISDKLIF
D gene: -
clone size: many
CDR3 length: 16
J gene: TRDJ1
V gene: TRDV1

CDR3 DNA: TGTGCTCTTAGTCCCGTATTTATTACTGGGGGACACTACACCGATAAACTCATCTTT
CDR3 protein: CALSPVFITGGHYTDKLIF
D gene: TRDD3
clone size: many
CDR3 length: 19
J gene: TRDJ1
V gene: TRDV1

CDR3 DNA: TGTGCTCTTGGGGAACTCGTCGGGCAACCGGGGGCCGATAAACTCATCTTT
CDR3 protein: CALGELVGQPGADKLIF
D gene: -
clone size: many
CDR3 length: 17
J gene: TRDJ1
V gene: TRDV1

CDR3 DNA: TGTGCTCTTGGGGTCCCTGGGGGATACGGTCGGGATGGTACCGATAAACTCATCTTT
CDR3 protein: CALGVPGGYGRDGTDKLIF
D gene: TRDD3
clone size: many
CDR3 length: 19
J gene: TRDJ1
V gene: TRDV1

CDR3 DNA: TGTGCCTTTAAGAGGAGGGGGCCTTCCTTTTCTGGGGGATACGGGAAACTCATCTTT
CDR3 protein: CAFKRRGPSFSGGYGKLIF
D gene: TRDD3
clone size: many
CDR3 length: 19
J gene: TRDJ1
V gene: TRDV3

CDR3 DNA: TGTGCTCTTGGGGAACTCACTTCCTACTGGGGGATACTGAGGAAACTCATCTTT
CDR3 protein: CALGELTSYWGILRKLIF
D gene: TRDD3
clone size: many
CDR3 length: 18
J gene: TRDJ1
V gene: TRDV1

CDR3 DNA: TGTGCTCTTATGATTCCTGTTGGGTGGCACACCGATAAACTCATCTTT
CDR3 protein: CALMIPVGWHTDKLIF
D gene: -
clone size: many
CDR3 length: 16
J gene: TRDJ1
V gene: TRDV1

CDR3 DNA: TGTGCCTGTGACTCGATAACGGGCAACCTCCGACAGATGTTTTTC
CDR3 protein: CACDSITGNLRQMFF
D gene: -
clone size: many
CDR3 length: 15
J gene: TRDJ3
V gene: TRDV2

CDR3 DNA: TGTGCTCTTGGGGAACCTGTGGAATCGCGCTTGGGGAATAATGTTTTTAGAGGGATGATCCCTCGGTGCCTATCCTGGGTTACCGATAAACTCATCTTT
CDR3 protein: CALGEPVESRLGNNVFRGMIPRCLSWVTDKLIF
D gene: -
clone size: few
CDR3 length: 33
J gene: TRDJ1
V gene: TRDV1

CDR3 DNA: TGTGCTCTTGGGGAACTTAATAATATTTATAATCTCCTGGGGGATCGGGAAAAACTCATCTTT
CDR3 protein: CALGELNNIYNLLGDREKLIF
D gene: TRDD3
clone size: many
CDR3 length: 21
J gene: TRDJ1
V gene: TRDV1

CDR3 DNA: TGTGCTCTTGGGTCAAGCGGGGTCACTCACTCTCCTCGTACTGGGGGATGGCCCACCGATAAACTCATCTTT
CDR3 protein: CALGSSGVTHSPRTGGWPTDKLIF
D gene: TRDD3
clone size: many
CDR3 length: 24
J gene: TRDJ1
V gene: TRDV1